What follows describes a single T cell receptor (beta chain). Its target is not known. In this CDR3 the conserved last residue, phenylalanine or tryptophan, is missing, so a read error is likely. The DNA is left out, because the CDR3 cannot be placed on it with certainty; the CDR3 is given as TCRdb lists it. Molecular barcoded adaptors covering alpha/delta and beta/gamma chains were used on roughly 400 ng RNA. TCRdb analysed the reads with MiXCR anew, one entry per CDR3 protein. The repertoire holds roughly 130,000 distinct CDR3 sequences, with approximately 12% as singletons. The CDR3 is 20 amino acids long, termini counted. This specimen comes from a study of read filtering for tumor transcriptome and immune sequencing. Study information: Revised staging placed fewer than ten patients in R-ISS I, about 16 in II, about seven in III.

At the time of active disease, bone marrow was collected from every patient. Study outcomes and limitations: Without single-read clonotypes, shared clonotype proportions correlated more between IR-seq and RNA-seq. About four fifths of IR-seq clonotypes had one read, totaling approximately 3.3% of reads; RNA-seq: about 70% and 40%.

This sequence originates from a donor aged 40 or over with multiple myeloma. Material for sequencing was a population of CD138-negative cells sorted from bone marrow. V gene TRBV12-3 or TRBV12-4 combines with J gene TRBJ2-1; the table's D call, TRBD2, was not checked against the DNA. This CDR3 reads CASSPRPLAGGQVKYNEQVY.